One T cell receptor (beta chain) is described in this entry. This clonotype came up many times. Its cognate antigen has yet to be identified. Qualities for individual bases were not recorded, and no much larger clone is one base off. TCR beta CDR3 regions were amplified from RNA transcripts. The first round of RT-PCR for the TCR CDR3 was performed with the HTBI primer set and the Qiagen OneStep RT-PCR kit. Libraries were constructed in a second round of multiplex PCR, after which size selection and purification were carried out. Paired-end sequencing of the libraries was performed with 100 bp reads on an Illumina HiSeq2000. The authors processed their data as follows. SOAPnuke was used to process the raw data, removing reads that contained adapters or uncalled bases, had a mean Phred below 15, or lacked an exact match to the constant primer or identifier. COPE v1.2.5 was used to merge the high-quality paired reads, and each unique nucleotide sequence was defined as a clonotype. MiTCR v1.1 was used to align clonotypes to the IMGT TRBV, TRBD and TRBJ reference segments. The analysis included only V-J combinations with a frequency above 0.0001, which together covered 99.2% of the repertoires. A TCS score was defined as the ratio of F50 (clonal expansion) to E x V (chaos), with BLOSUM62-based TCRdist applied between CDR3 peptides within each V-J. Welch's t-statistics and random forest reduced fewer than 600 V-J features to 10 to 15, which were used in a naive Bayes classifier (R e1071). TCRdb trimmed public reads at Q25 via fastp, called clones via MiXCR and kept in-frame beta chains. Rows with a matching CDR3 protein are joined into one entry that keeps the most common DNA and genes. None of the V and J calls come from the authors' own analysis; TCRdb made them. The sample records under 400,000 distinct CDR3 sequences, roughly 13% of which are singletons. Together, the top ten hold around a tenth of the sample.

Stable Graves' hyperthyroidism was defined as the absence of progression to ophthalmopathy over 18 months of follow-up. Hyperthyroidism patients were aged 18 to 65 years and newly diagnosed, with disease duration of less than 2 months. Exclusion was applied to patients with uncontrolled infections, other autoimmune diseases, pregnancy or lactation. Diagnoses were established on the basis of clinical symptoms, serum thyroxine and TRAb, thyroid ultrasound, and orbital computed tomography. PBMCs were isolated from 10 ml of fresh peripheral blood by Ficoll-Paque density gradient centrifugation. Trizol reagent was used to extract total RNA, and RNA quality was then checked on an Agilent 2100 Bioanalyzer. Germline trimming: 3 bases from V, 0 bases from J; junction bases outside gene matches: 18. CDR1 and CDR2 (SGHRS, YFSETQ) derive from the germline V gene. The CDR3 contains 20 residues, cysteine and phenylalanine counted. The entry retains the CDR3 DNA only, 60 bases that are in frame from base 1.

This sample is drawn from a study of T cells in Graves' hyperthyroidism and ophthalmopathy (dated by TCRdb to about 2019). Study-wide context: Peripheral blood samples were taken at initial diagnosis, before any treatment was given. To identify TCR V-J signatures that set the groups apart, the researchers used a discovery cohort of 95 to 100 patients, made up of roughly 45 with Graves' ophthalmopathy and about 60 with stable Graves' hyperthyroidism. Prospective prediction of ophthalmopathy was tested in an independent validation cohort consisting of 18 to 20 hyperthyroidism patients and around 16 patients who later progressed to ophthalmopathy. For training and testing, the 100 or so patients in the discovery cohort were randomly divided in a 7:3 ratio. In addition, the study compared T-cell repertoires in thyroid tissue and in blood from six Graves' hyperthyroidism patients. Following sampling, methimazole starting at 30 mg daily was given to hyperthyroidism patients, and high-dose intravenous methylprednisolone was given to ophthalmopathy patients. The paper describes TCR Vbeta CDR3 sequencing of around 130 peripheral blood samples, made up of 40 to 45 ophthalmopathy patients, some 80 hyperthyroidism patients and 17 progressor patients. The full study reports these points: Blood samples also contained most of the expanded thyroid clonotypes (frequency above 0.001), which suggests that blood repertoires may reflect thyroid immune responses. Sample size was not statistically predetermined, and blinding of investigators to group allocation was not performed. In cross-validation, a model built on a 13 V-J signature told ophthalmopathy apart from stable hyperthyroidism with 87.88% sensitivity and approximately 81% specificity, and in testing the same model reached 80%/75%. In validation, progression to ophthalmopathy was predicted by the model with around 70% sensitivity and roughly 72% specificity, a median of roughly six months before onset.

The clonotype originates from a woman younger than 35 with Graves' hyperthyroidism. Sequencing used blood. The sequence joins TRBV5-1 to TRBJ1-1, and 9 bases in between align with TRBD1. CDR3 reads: CASSWTGVRKLASMNTEAFF. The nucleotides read TGCGCCAGCAGCTGGACAGGGGTCCGCAAACTAGCTTCGATGAACACTGAAGCTTTCTTT.